The 28 T cell receptor beta chains below all came from one sample that was sequenced in a study of blood T cell repertoires in COVID-19. Only in-frame clones appear in the TCRdb table, and some are missing; sequencing was by immunoSEQ multiplex PCR. This table has about 120,000 clones, about 91% appearing once. Sequencing was done on a sample of peripheral blood. Receptors were obtained from a middle-aged man with acute or convalescent COVID-19.

The chain has TRBV6-5 and TRBJ1-1; weak D call: TRBD1 (6 bases). The V gene's germline CDR1 is MNHEY and CDR2 SVGAGI. Deletions cut 8 bases from V and 6 bases from J, with 16 bases between. The CDR3 has 13 residues. CDR3 bases: TGTGCCAGCCTATCCAGGGGAGTCCCTGAAGCTTTCTTT. Amino acid sequence: CASLSRGVPEAFF.

Here the CDR3 reads CASSLNSFRSSGGELFF. CDR3 DNA sequence: TGTGCCAGCAGCTTAAATAGTTTCAGAAGTTCGGGCGGGGAGCTGTTTTTT. J is TRBJ2-2 and V is TRBV7-9; the D is unclear. Germline V gene data show CDR1 as SEHNR and CDR2 as FQNEAQ (reference sequence). There are 17 residues in the CDR3. Between the trimmed V and J ends, which lost 2 bases and 7 bases, there was a span of 20 bases.

This rearrangement joins TRBV27 to TRBJ1-2; D gene uncertain. The V and J ends lost 11 bases and 4 bases respectively, with 17 bases between them. Germline lookup yields CDR1 MNHEY and CDR2 SMNVEV (reference sequence). The CDR3 length is 13 residues. The CDR3 nucleotides read TGTGCCGCCGGGGAGCCACATTTCTATGGCTACACCTTC. This encodes CAAGEPHFYGYTF.

The chain uses TRBV2 and TRBJ2-7; the match to TRBD1 covers 8 bases. The CDR3 loop spans 15 amino acids. Germline assignment: CDR1 SNHLY and CDR2 FYNNEI. With V trimmed by 5 bases and J by 6 bases, 12 bases remained unmatched. CDR3 nucleotides: TGTGCCAGCAGTTCCGGGACAGGAGGAAGGAGCGAGCAGTACTTC. Its protein product is CASSSGTGGRSEQYF.

V and J are TRBV5-1 and TRBJ2-3; possibly TRBD2 for D (6 bases). The CDR3 extends over 16 amino acids. Germline CDR1 and CDR2: SGHRS and YFSETQ. V lost 4 bases, J lost 0 bases, and 15 bases lay in between. CDR3 region: CASSASFSGSTDTQYF. The CDR3 nucleotides are TGCGCCAGCAGCGCTTCATTCAGCGGGAGCACAGATACGCAGTATTTT.

The chain recombines TRBV3-1 (or the pseudogene TRBV3-2) with TRBJ1-2, with D maybe TRBD1 (6 bases). The CDR3 sequence is 15 residues long. Trimming took 4 bases from V and 2 from J, leaving 14 bases between them. CDR1 and CDR2 (germline): LGHDT, YNNKEL (reference sequence). The CDR3 loop is CASSLQGRANYGYTF. The CDR3 DNA reads TGTGCCAGCAGCCTACAGGGTAGGGCCAACTATGGCTACACCTTC.

In this sample, this clone turned up once. The chain recombines TRBV30 with TRBJ1-1; the D is unclear. The V end lost 0 bases, the J end lost 8 bases, and 10 bases lay between the germline ends. The CDR3 is 12 amino acids. Germline loops: CDR1 GTSNPN, CDR2 SVGIG (reference sequence). The CDR3 DNA reads as TGTGCCTGGAGTGTACAAGGGAGGGAAGCTTTCTTT. Translation gives CAWSVQGREAFF.

The chain combines TRBV3-1 (or the pseudogene TRBV3-2) with TRBJ1-6; no reliable D call. The V end lost 2 bases, the J end lost 6 bases, and 5 bases lay between the germline ends. From germline, CDR1 is LGHDT and CDR2 YNNKEL (reference sequence). The CDR3 runs to 13 residues. The CDR3 sequence is CASSQQINSPLHF. CDR3 nucleotide sequence: TGTGCCAGCAGCCAACAAATTAATTCACCCCTCCACTTT.

This sequence joins TRBV2 and TRBJ2-7, with D maybe TRBD1 (5 bases). Germline V lookup: CDR1 SNHLY, CDR2 FYNNEI. The CDR3 spans 12 residues. The V gene lost 6 bases and the J gene lost 6 bases, with 12 bases spanning the gap. The CDR3 region is CASRGTRAEQYF. CDR3 DNA sequence: TGTGCCAGCAGGGGTACCAGGGCCGAGCAGTACTTC.

Concerning this clone itself: The sample carries other DNA sequences with the same CDR3. Written as DNA, the CDR3 is TGTGCCAGCAGTACTCGGAACACTGAAGCTTTCTTT. This gives the protein CASSTRNTEAFF. The chain employs TRBV6-5 and TRBJ1-1; D gene unclear. V lost 5 bases, J lost 1 base, and 5 bases lay in between. This CDR3 spans 12 amino acids. Germline CDR1 MNHEY, CDR2 SVGAGI.

This chain connects TRBV10-3 to TRBJ2-1, with 9 bases identical to TRBD2. The CDR3 loop spans 13 amino acids. Germline V CDR1 and CDR2: ENHRY, SYGVKD. Unmatched junction bases numbered 7, after V lost 9 bases and J lost 7 bases. CDR3 in DNA: TGTGCCATGACTAGCGGCCAATTGAATGAGCAGTTCTTC. As protein: CAMTSGQLNEQFF.

This chain connects TRBV28 to TRBJ1-6; D might be TRBD1 (5 bases). From germline, CDR1 is MDHEN and CDR2 SYDVKM. This CDR3 region has 14 residues. Deletions cut 4 bases from V and 10 bases from J, with 14 bases between. CDR3 residues: CASSSGGEGSPLHF. As DNA, the CDR3 is TGTGCCAGCAGTTCGGGGGGAGAGGGATCACCCCTCCACTTT.

The chain uses TRBV27 and TRBJ1-1; 8 nucleotides line up with TRBD1. Losses at the gene ends were 5 bases for V and 6 bases for J; bases not matched to a gene: 11. The CDR3 has 15 residues. Germline values: CDR1 MNHEY, CDR2 SMNVEV (reference sequence). CDR3 nucleotides: TGTGCCAGCAGTGCGCAACAGGGGGGAGTCGCTGAAGCTTTCTTT. Translated: CASSAQQGGVAEAFF.

V usage is TRBV4-2 and J usage is TRBJ1-2; D is unresolved. The length of the CDR3 is 15 residues. Germline-derived CDR1 and CDR2 are LGHNA and YNFKEQ. V lost 3 bases to trimming and J lost 7 bases, with 18 bases between them. CDR3 amino acids: CASSHPGSEGPGYTF. CDR3 DNA sequence: TGTGCCAGCAGCCACCCTGGATCTGAGGGCCCTGGCTACACCTTC.

This chain joins TRBV3-1 (or the pseudogene TRBV3-2) and TRBJ1-1; 8 nucleotides match TRBD1. The germline CDR1 and CDR2 sequences are LGHDT and YNNKEL (reference sequence). This CDR3 has 15 residues. V lost 3 bases and J lost 6; bases outside the gene matches: 9. The CDR3 DNA follows: TGTGCCAGCAGCCATCGAGGACAGGGTAAATCTGAAGCTTTCTTT. Its protein is CASSHRGQGKSEAFF.

The chain links TRBV6-2 or TRBV6-3 to TRBJ1-2; 9 nucleotides match TRBD1. Per germline, CDR1 MNHEY and CDR2 SVGEGT. This CDR3 is built from 16 residues. V shed 5 bases and J 0 bases; nucleotides not matched to a gene: 7. The CDR3, as DNA: TGTGCCAGCAGTCCCCCCGGGACAGGGTCTAACTATGGCTACACCTTC. It encodes CASSPPGTGSNYGYTF.

This chain links TRBV5-1 with TRBJ2-5; tentative D call: TRBD1 (6 bases). V gave up 6 bases and J gave up 5 bases, with 14 bases separating them. Germline V gene lookup returns CDR1 SGHRS and CDR2 YFSETQ. The CDR3 runs to 13 residues. CDR3 region: CASNTGGGETQYF. Written as DNA, the CDR3 is TGCGCCAGCAACACTGGGGGCGGCGAGACCCAGTACTTC.

The chain couples TRBV5-1 to TRBJ1-1; a possible D gene is TRBD1 (5 bases). V was shortened by 4 bases and J by 5 bases, with 15 bases between the two germline ends. The CDR3 runs 14 residues. Germline CDR1 reads SGHRS; CDR2 reads YFSETQ. The CDR3 is CASSPQGGRTEAFF. The CDR3, as DNA: TGCGCCAGCAGCCCTCAGGGAGGAAGGACTGAAGCTTTCTTT.

The chain joins TRBV28 to TRBJ2-7; D gene unclear. Germline V gene sequence: CDR1 MDHEN, CDR2 SYDVKM. CDR3 size: 16 residues. Trimming took off 6 bases at V and 3 bases at J, with 21 bases between the two ends. The CDR3 region is CASSYSFLARLYEQYF. The CDR3 DNA sequence: TGTGCCAGCAGCTACTCCTTCCTGGCCAGGCTCTACGAGCAGTACTTC. Together with reference TRBV28 and TRBJ2-7, the CDR3 gives the full variable domain: DVKVTQSSRYLVKRTGEKVFLECVQDMDHENMFWYRQDPGLGLRLIYFSYDVKMKEKGDIPEGYSVSREKKERFSLILESASTNQTSMYLCASSYSFLARLYEQYFGPGTRLTVT.

CDR3 DNA sequence: TGTGCCAGCAGTTATAACAGGAACACTGAAGCTTTCTTT. This codes for CASSYNRNTEAFF. V usage is TRBV27 and J usage is TRBJ1-1; D not resolved. V lost 4 bases and J lost 1, with 7 bases in between. The germline CDR1 and CDR2 sequences are MNHEY and SMNVEV (reference sequence). The CDR3 has 13 amino acids.

The rearrangement uses TRBV5-1 and TRBJ1-4; TRBD1 is a possible D gene (5 bases). CDR3 length: 15 residues. V dropped 3 bases and J dropped 0 bases, with 9 bases sitting between them. Germline CDR1 and CDR2: SGHRS and YFSETQ. The CDR3 here is CASSWTTATNEKLFF. The DNA of the CDR3 is TGCGCCAGCAGCTGGACGACAGCAACTAATGAAAAACTGTTTTTT.

This clone came up once. The V call is TRBV28, the J call TRBJ1-5; D is unclear. V lost 3 bases and J 9 bases, leaving 15 bases between the germline ends. CDR3 length equals 14 residues. CDR1 MDHEN and CDR2 SYDVKM come from the germline V gene. CDR3 loop: CASSFTGVNWPQHF. In nucleotides, the CDR3 is TGTGCCAGCAGTTTCACCGGGGTAAATTGGCCCCAGCATTTT.

In this sample, this clone turned up once. V gene TRBV5-4 combines with J gene TRBJ1-1; D unresolved. V was shortened by 5 bases and J by 4 bases, with 15 bases between the two germline ends. The germline gives CDR1 SGHNT, CDR2 YYREEE (reference sequence). The CDR3 is made up of 14 amino acids. CDR3 loop: CASSSEGVSTEAFF. The CDR3 nucleotides are TGTGCCAGCAGTTCGGAGGGTGTTAGCACTGAAGCTTTCTTT.

CDR3: CASTIGGQMNTEAFF. CDR3 DNA: TGTGCCAGCACCATCGGGGGGCAAATGAACACTGAAGCTTTCTTT. The chain has TRBV28 and TRBJ1-1; tentatively, D is TRBD1 (6 bases). Deletions cut 7 bases from V and 0 bases from J, with 15 bases between. The CDR3 consists of 15 residues. Germline lookup yields CDR1 MDHEN and CDR2 SYDVKM.

In its sample, this clone was seen once. The CDR3 DNA sequence: TGTGCCAGCAGCCCCAGACCCGGAAGCGGGAGGTGGGCAGATACGCAGTATTTT. Its protein product is CASSPRPGSGRWADTQYF. The V call is TRBV21-1, the J call TRBJ2-3; the table's TRBD2 call for D was not verified on the DNA. TRBV21-1 is labeled a pseudogene. The CDR3 runs to 18 residues.

This chain joins TRBV5-8 and TRBJ2-1; tentative D call: TRBD1 (5 bases). The CDR3 totals 13 residues. V was clipped by 6 bases and J by 8 bases, with 15 bases between them. Germline CDR1 is SGHTS and CDR2 is YDEGEE. The CDR3 nucleotides read TGTGCCAGCATCCCCAGGGTTGGGGATGAGCAGTTCTTC. Translating gives CASIPRVGDEQFF.

This clone appeared once. V and J are TRBV9 and TRBJ2-1; 8 bases are a match to TRBD2. The CDR3 consists of 16 residues. J lost 5 bases, V lost 7 bases, and 14 bases had no gene match. Germline loops: CDR1 SGDLS, CDR2 YYNGEE. CDR3 loop: CASGGEKTSVDNEQFF. Here the CDR3 DNA reads TGTGCCAGCGGCGGCGAAAAGACTAGCGTAGACAATGAGCAGTTCTTC.

The CDR3, as DNA: TGCGCCAGCAGCTCACGTTTGGCCCAGGGGCCTGGGGGCTACACCTTC. Amino acid sequence: CASSSRLAQGPGGYTF. The chain has TRBV5-1 and TRBJ1-2; weak D call: TRBD1 (6 bases). Trimming shortened V by 3 bases and J by 8 bases, and 23 bases separated the two germline ends. Germline V gives CDR1 SGHRS, CDR2 YFSETQ. The CDR3 is made up of 16 amino acids.